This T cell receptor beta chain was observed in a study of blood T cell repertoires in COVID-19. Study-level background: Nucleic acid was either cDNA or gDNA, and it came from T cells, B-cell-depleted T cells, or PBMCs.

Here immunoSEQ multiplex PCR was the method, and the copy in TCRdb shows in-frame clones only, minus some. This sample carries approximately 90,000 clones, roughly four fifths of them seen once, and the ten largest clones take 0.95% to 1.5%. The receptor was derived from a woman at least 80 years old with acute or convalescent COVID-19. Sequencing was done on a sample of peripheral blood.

CDR3 coding DNA: TGTGCCAGCAGTGAAGTGGGACTAGACCAAGAGACCCAGTACTTC. Protein product: CASSEVGLDQETQYF. The chain employs TRBV2 and TRBJ2-5; 8 nucleotides line up with TRBD2. Germline CDR1 is SNHLY and CDR2 is FYNNEI. This CDR3 has 15 amino acids. V trimming: 1 base; J trimming: 0 bases; junction bases outside the gene matches: 1.